This T cell receptor (beta chain) is drawn from a study of T cells after yellow fever vaccination. Study conclusions and caveats: Boosting was followed by the reappearance of most primary-vaccination clones (roughly 95% CD4, roughly 90% CD8). Peaking on day 5 versus 15, the secondary response was faster but weaker. Shared CD4/CD8 clonotypes were a small share, likely from convergent recombination.

They built TCR cDNA with 5'RACE template switching, a step that put in a universal primer site and UMIs. TCRdb itself ran the 5' RACE reads through MiXCR, one entry per CDR3 protein. The sample contains more than 95,000 distinct CDR3 sequences, 8.9% of which appear only once. Trimming took 0 bases from V and 5 from J, leaving 10 bases between them. CDR3 length: 14 amino acids. Germline V gives CDR1 SGDLS, CDR2 YYNGEE. As concerns this clonotype: The target antigen is unknown.

The genes are TRBV9 and TRBJ2-3; D not resolved. The source is a man between 18 and 29 years old who received the YFV17D yellow fever vaccine. This material consisted of CD8+ T cells sorted from PBMCs, taken on the day of the yellow fever booster vaccination. CDR3 nucleotide sequence: TGTGCCAGCAGCGTAGTGTCTTGGGAAGATACGCAGTATTTT. Translated, it gives CASSVVSWEDTQYF.